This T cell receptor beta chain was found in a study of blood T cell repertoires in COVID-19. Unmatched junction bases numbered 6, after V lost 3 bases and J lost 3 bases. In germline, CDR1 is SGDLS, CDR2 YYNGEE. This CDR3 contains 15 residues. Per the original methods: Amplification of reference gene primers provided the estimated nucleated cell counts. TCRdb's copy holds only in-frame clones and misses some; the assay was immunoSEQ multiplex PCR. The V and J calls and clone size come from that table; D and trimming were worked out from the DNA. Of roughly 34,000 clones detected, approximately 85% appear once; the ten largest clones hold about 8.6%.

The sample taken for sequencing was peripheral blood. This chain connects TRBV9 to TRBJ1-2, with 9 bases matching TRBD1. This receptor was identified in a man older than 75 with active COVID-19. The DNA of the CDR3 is TGTGCCAGCAGCGAACAGGGGGCGAAATACTATGGCTACACCTTC. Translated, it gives CASSEQGAKYYGYTF.